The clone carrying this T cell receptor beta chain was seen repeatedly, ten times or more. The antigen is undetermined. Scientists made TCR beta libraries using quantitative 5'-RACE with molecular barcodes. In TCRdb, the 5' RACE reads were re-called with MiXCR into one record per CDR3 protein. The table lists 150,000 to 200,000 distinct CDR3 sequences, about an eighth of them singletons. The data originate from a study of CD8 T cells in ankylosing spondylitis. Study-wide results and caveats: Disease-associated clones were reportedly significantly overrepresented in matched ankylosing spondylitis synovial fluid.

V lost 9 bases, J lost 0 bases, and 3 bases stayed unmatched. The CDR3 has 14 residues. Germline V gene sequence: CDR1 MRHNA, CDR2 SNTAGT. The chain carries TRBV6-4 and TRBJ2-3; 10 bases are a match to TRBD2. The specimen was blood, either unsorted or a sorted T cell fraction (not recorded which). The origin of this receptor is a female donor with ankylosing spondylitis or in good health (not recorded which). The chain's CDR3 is CASSTSGSTDTQYF. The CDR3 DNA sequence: TGTGCCAGTTCGACTAGCGGGAGCACAGATACGCAGTATTTT.